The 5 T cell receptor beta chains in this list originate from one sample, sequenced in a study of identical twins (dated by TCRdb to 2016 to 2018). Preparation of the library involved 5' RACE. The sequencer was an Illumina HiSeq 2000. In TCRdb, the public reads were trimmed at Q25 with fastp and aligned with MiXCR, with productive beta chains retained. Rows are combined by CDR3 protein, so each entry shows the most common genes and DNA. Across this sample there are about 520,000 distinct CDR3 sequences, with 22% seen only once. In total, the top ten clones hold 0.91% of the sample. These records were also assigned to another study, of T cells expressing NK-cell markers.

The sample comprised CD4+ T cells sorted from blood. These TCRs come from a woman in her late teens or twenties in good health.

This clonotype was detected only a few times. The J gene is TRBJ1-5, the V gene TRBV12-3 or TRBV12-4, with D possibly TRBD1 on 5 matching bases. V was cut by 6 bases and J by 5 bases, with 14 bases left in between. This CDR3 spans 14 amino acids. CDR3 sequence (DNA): TGTGCCAGCAGAGGTCCGGGACCTTATCAGCCCCAGCATTTT. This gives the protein CASRGPGPYQPQHF.

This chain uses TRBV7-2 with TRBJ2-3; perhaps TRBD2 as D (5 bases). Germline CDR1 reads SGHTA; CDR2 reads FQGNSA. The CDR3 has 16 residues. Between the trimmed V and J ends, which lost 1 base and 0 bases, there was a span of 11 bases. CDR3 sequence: CASSLGADRSTDTQYF. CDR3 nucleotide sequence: TGTGCCAGCAGCTTAGGAGCGGACCGTAGCACAGATACGCAGTATTTT.

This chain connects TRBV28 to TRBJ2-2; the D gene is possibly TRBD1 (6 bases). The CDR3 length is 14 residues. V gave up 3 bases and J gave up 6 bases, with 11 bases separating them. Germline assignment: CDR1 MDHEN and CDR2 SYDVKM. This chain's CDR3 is CASSLPTGSGELFF. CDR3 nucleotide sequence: TGTGCCAGCAGTTTGCCTACAGGGTCCGGGGAGCTGTTTTTT.

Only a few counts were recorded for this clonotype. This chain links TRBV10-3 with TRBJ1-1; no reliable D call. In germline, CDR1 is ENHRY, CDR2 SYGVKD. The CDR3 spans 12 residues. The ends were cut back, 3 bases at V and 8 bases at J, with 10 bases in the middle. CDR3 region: CAISEMVTEAFF. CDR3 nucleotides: TGTGCCATCAGTGAAATGGTCACCGAAGCTTTCTTT.

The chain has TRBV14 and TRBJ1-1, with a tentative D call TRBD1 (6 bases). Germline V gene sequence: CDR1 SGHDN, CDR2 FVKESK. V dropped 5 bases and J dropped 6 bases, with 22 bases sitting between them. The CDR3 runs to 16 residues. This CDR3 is CASSSLKRGNRAEAFF. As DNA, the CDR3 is TGTGCCAGCAGCTCTCTAAAAAGAGGCAACAGGGCTGAAGCTTTCTTT.